This T cell receptor beta chain came from a study of blood T cell repertoires in COVID-19. Turning to the study itself: Spain, Italy and the United States supplied samples that represented acute and convalescent COVID-19. T cells, B-cell-depleted T cells, or PBMCs supplied cDNA or gDNA.

Germline V gene lookup returns CDR1 KGHSH and CDR2 LQKENI. Trimming removed 3 bases from V and 9 bases from J; junction bases left unmatched: 8. This CDR3 contains 15 residues. As originally analysed: Reference gene primers were amplified, and this amplification served to estimate nucleated cell counts. Method: immunoSEQ multiplex PCR; TCRdb's copy keeps in-frame clones and lacks some. V and J calls and clone size are as listed in that table; D and trimming were resolved from the DNA. The sample contains some 130,000 clones, roughly 91% of which appear only once. This clonotype was sampled from a man aged 50 or older with active or convalescent COVID-19. The rearrangement joins TRBV18 to TRBJ1-2, with 12 positions matching TRBD1. The sequenced sample was peripheral blood. The DNA for the CDR3 is TGTGCCAGCTCACCTGCCGGGACAGGGGGCGAGAGCTACACCTTC. Protein product: CASSPAGTGGESYTF.